This TCR beta chain emerged from a study of blood T cells in healthy people across ages. Study outcomes and limitations: The percentage of naive T cells correlated strongly with TCR beta diversity. Researchers said unsorted PBMCs prevented a conclusive naive versus antigen-experienced comparison.

This clonotype was seen a handful of times. The target antigen is unknown. Caucasian individuals from Russia who were healthy and aged 6 to 90 acted as donors. The second PCR ran about 6 to 12 cycles with a sample-barcoded 5' primer and J-beta primers. Researchers report that a template-switch adaptor with 12 random nucleotides tagged each cDNA molecule. TCRdb re-derived calls from the 5' RACE reads in MiXCR, one entry per CDR3 protein. The sample includes about 1.5 million distinct CDR3 sequences, approximately 42% seen only once; the top ten take 4%. Deletions cut 4 bases from V and 5 bases from J, with 8 bases between. The CDR3 sequence is 12 residues long.

This receptor was identified in a woman between 18 and 30 years old in good health. The chain recombines TRBV12-3 or TRBV12-4 with TRBJ1-1; no clear D gene. The sequencing sample was made of blood. This CDR3 is CASSWTHTEAFF. CDR3 sequence (DNA): TGTGCCAGCAGTTGGACTCATACTGAAGCTTTCTTT.